The T cell receptor (beta chain) under discussion was sequenced for a study of graft-versus-host responses after intestinal transplantation. Study outcomes and limitations: Peak levels of circulating GvH clones tracked with early post-transplant HvG declines. GvH clones surfaced in recipient marrow, some emerging earlier in ileum or blood. Individuals who had graft-donor T cell macrochimerism had allografts that showed high graft-versus-host to host-versus-graft clonal ratios.

Points on this clone: Its antigen remains unknown.

V lost 2 bases, J lost 8 bases, and 17 bases lay in between. The CDR3 covers 15 residues. Germline loops: CDR1 SGHRS, CDR2 YFSETQ. Profiled with immunoSEQ multiplex PCR; TCRdb holds only in-frame clones, not every one. The table shows about 82,000 clones, with around 93% occurring only once. This TCR came from a human donor who was the organ donor for an intestinal transplant. This specimen consisted of unstimulated CD4+ T cells sorted from spleen or lymph node cells, obtained before transplant. The chain is built from TRBV5-1 and TRBJ2-1, with D uncertain. The CDR3 region has the DNA TGCGCCAGCAGCTTCAGTCTAGATGCCCTGGATGAGCAGTTCTTC. As protein: CASSFSLDALDEQFF.